Reported below is one T cell receptor beta chain. The target antigen is unknown. These data originate in a study of T cell repertoires in ileal Crohn's disease. Looking at the study overall: Less than 45% were active smokers at surgery; median disease duration was about 7.5 years. Operated complications were stricturing disease (roughly 60%) and penetrating disease (39%). The study, taken as a whole, reports: Compared with non-smokers, active smokers at surgery showed more clonal expansions.

Sequenced by immunoSEQ multiplex PCR; TCRdb stores in-frame clones only, minus some. The sample has about 13,000 clones; 75% to 80% are singletons. Germline CDR1 and CDR2: LGHNA and YNFKEQ. Unmatched junction bases numbered 4, after V lost 0 bases and J lost 0 bases. The CDR3 spans 17 residues. The chain uses TRBV4-2 and TRBJ2-1; 8 bases agree with TRBD1. The origin of this receptor is an adult with Crohn's disease. Sequencing was performed on ileal tissue. Here the CDR3 DNA reads TGTGCCAGCAGCCAAGATTCTCAGGGGGCCTCCTACAATGAGCAGTTCTTC. It specifies CASSQDSQGASYNEQFF.